The source of this T cell receptor beta chain is a study of T cells after yellow fever vaccination. The overall study: Preparing low-cell-number fractions relied on SMART-Seq v4 Ultra Low Input.

The sample holds a few counts of this clonotype. The antigen is undetermined. V dropped 5 bases and J dropped 4 bases, with 20 bases sitting between them. The CDR3 runs to 16 residues. The germline gives CDR1 SEHNR, CDR2 FQNEAQ (reference sequence). Findings and limits, study-wide: Highly abundant clonotypes carried over from the bulk population could end up in FACS-sorted repertoires as contaminants.

One entry per CDR3 protein, called by TCRdb with MiXCR from the 5' RACE reads. Of just over 250,000 distinct CDR3 sequences in the sample, around 4.9% were seen once. The input for sequencing was CD4+ T cells sorted from PBMCs, taken on the day of the yellow fever booster vaccination. The clonotype originates from a man in his late teens or twenties who received the YFV17D yellow fever vaccine. The chain has TRBV7-9 and TRBJ1-1; possible D gene TRBD1, 6 bases. CDR3 amino acids: CASSIPGQRTLTEAFF. The CDR3 DNA follows: TGTGCCAGCAGCATCCCGGGACAAAGGACCCTCACTGAAGCTTTCTTT.